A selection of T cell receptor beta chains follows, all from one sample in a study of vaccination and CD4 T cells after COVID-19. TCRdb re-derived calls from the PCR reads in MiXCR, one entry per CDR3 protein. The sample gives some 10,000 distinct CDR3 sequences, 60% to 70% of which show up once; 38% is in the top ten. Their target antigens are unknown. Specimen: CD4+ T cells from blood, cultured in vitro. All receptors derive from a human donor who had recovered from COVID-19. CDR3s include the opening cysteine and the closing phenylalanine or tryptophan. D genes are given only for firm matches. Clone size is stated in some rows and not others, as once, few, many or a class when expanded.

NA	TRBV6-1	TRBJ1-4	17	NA	TGTGCCAGCAGGGGGGATGGCTTCTTTGCAACTAATGAAAAACTGTTTTTT	CASRGDGFFATNEKLFF
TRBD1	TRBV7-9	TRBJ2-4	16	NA	TGTGCCAGCAGTCAGGGACAGAGTATGGCCAAAAACATTCAGTACTTC	CASSQGQSMAKNIQYF
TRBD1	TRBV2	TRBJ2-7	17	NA	TGTGCCAGCAGTCTACGGGCTTACCGGGACAGGGGGTTCGAGCAGTACTTC	CASSLRAYRDRGFEQYF
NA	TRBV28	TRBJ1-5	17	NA	TGTGCCAGCAGACCCCCGAACAGGGTACGGAGCAATCAGCCCCAGCATTTT	CASRPPNRVRSNQPQHF
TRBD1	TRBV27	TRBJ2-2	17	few	TGTGCCAGCGCACTCGCAGACAGGGGAAGAAGGACCGGGGAGCTGTTTTTT	CASALADRGRRTGELFF
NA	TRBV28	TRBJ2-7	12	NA	TGTGCCAGCTTTTACCGGGAGTACGAGCAGTACTTC	CASFYREYEQYF
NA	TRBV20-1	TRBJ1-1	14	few	TGCAGTGCTCCACCACAGACGGTGAACACTGAAGCTTTCTTT	CSAPPQTVNTEAFF
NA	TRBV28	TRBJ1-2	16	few	TGTGCCAGCAGTCCCACACTGTGGACAGCCGGGCGGGGCTACACCTTC	CASSPTLWTAGRGYTF
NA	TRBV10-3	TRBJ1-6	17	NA	TGTGCCATCAGTGAGTCGAAGGTCGGCAGGGGAGACTCACCCCTCCACTTT	CAISESKVGRGDSPLHF
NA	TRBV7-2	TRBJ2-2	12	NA	TGTGCCAGCAGTCTACACACCGGGGAGCTGTTTTTT	CASSLHTGELFF
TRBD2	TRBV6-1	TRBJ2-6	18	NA	TGTGCCAGCAGTGAGCGGGGAGCGGGAGTGGATGGGGCCAACGTCCTGACTTTC	CASSERGAGVDGANVLTF
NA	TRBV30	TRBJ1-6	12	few	TGTGCCTGGAGTCTAGTTAATTCACCCCTCCACTTT	CAWSLVNSPLHF
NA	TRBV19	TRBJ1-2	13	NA	TGTGCCAGTAGGAAGGAGTTAGGCTATGGCTACACCTTC	CASRKELGYGYTF
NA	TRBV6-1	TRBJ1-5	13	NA	TGTGCCAGCAGTGAGGGTCCTTATCAGCCCCAGCATTTT	CASSEGPYQPQHF
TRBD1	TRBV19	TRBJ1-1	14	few	TGTGCCAGTAGTACCGGGACAGCAGAGAATGAAGCTTTCTTT	CASSTGTAENEAFF
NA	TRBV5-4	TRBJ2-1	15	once	TGTGCCAGCAGCTTGGGCGGTGGGTCCTACAATGAGCAGTTCTTC	CASSLGGGSYNEQFF
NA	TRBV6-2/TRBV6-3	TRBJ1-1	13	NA	TGTGCCAGCACCATAAGGGGGAACACTGAAGCTTTCTTT	CASTIRGNTEAFF
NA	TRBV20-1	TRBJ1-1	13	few	TGCAGTGCCAGCGCAGCCATGAACACTGAAGCTTTCTTT	CSASAAMNTEAFF
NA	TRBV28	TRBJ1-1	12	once	TGTGCCAGCAGTTCAACGGAGCACGGCGCTTTCTTT	CASSSTEHGAFF
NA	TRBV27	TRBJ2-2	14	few	TGTGCCAGCAGTGTATACAGGTTCACCGGGGAGCTGTTTTTT	CASSVYRFTGELFF
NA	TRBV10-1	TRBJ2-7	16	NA	TGCGCCAGCAGTGAGTCGAAGGGGCTAGGCTCCTACGAGCAGTACTTC	CASSESKGLGSYEQYF
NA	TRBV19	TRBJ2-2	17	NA	TGTGCCAGTAGTTCCAGGGCCAGACCTTCGGACACCGGGGAGCTGTTTTTT	CASSSRARPSDTGELFF
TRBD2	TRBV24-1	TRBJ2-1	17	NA	TGTGCCACCAGTGATTTAGCGGGAGGGCGATCCTACAATGAGCAGTTCTTC	CATSDLAGGRSYNEQFF
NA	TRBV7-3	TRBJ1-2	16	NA	TGTGCCAGCAGCGCTAACGGCTTCGGTGCGGACTATGGCTACACCTTC	CASSANGFGADYGYTF
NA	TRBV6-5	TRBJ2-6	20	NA	TGTGCCAGCAGTTCCCTACTGGGGAGGCGGGGAAGCTCTGGGGCCAACGTCCTGACTTTC	CASSSLLGRRGSSGANVLTF
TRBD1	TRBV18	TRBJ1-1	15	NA	TGTGCCAGCTCACCACCGGCAGGGGGAGAAACTGAAGCTTTCTTT	CASSPPAGGETEAFF
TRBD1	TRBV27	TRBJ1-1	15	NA	TGTGCCAGCAGTTTCCAGGGGGCGCAGAACACTGAAGCTTTCTTT	CASSFQGAQNTEAFF
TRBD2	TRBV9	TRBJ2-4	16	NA	TGTGCCAGCAGCGTAGGACTAGCGGGGGGGCGGGACATTCAGTACTTC	CASSVGLAGGRDIQYF
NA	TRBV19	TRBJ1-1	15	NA	TGTGCCAGTAGCAGGTGGGACACGGGGAACACTGAAGCTTTCTTT	CASSRWDTGNTEAFF
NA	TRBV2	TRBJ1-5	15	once	TGTGCCAGCAGTGAAGGACAGACCTACAATCAGCCCCAGCATTTT	CASSEGQTYNQPQHF
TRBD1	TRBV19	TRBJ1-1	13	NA	TGTGCCAGTAGGGGGACAGGGGCCACAGAAGCTTTCTTT	CASRGTGATEAFF
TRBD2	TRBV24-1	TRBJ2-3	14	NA	TGTGCCACCAGTGGATCGGGAGGGCAGGATACGCAGTATTTT	CATSGSGGQDTQYF
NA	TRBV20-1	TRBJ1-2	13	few	TGCAGTGCTAGAGACAGGGTCCGGGGTGGCTACACCTTC	CSARDRVRGGYTF
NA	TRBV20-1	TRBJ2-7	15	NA	TGCAGTGCTAGAGCAGGGCGGGGCGGGACCTACGAGCAGTACTTC	CSARAGRGGTYEQYF
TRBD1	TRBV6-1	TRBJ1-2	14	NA	TGTGCCAGCAGTGAACCAGGGGGCGGCTATGGCTACACCTTC	CASSEPGGGYGYTF
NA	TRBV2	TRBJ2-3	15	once	TGTGCCAGCAGTGAGGGGCAGGCTAGCACAGATACGCAGTATTTT	CASSEGQASTDTQYF
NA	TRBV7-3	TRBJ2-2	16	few	TGTGCCAGCAGCTTATTGCCCGGGATTAACACCGGGGAGCTGTTTTTT	CASSLLPGINTGELFF
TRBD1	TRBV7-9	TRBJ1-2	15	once	TGTGCCAGCAGCTTTGCCGGGACAGGGGGCTATGGCTACACCTTC	CASSFAGTGGYGYTF
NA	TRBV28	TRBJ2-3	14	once	TGTGCCAGCAGTTTCCGGAGTTTAACAGATACGCAGTATTTT	CASSFRSLTDTQYF
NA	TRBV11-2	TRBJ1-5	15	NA	TGTGCCAGCAGCGGACGCAGGGATAGCAATCAGCCCCAGCATTTT	CASSGRRDSNQPQHF